This passage covers 30 T cell receptor beta chains from one sample sequenced in a study of cytomegalovirus exposure and HLA in healthy donors (dated by TCRdb to about 2017). Library construction relied on the immunoSEQ multiplex PCR assay. A mixture of 60 forward primers for TCR Vbeta segments and 13 reverse primers for TCR Jbeta segments was used in the multiplex PCR. TCRdb took this table from immuneACCESS and kept in-frame rearrangements with V and J called. Such tables lack part of the clones; where checked against another copy, unresolved V genes explain under half of the gap, and the rest is unexplained. A total of around 190,000 clones appear in this sample, roughly 80% of them only once. The top ten constitute 1.5% to 2% of the sample. The sample taken for sequencing was PBMCs. The receptors were gathered from a woman aged 18-29 years in good health and CMV-seronegative.

This clone was counted only a few times. The chain has TRBV7-9 and TRBJ1-1; the D gene is possibly TRBD1 (5 bases). The CDR3 is 15 residues long. Trimming pared 1 base from V and 3 bases from J, leaving 12 bases between. Germline V gene sequence: CDR1 SEHNR, CDR2 FQNEAQ (reference sequence). The CDR3 coding sequence is TGTGCCAGCAGCTTAGTGGTGGGGCGTTACACTGAAGCTTTCTTT. Translation: CASSLVVGRYTEAFF.

This chain links TRBV5-1 with TRBJ1-4; 9 bases map to TRBD1. Germline assignment: CDR1 SGHRS and CDR2 YFSETQ. The CDR3 is 15 residues long. V dropped 3 bases and J dropped 5; count of bases not matched to a gene: 5. CDR3 coding DNA: TGCGCCAGCAGCTACCGACAGGGGGGGAATGAAAAACTGTTTTTT. As protein: CASSYRQGGNEKLFF.

This clone has only a few counts. This chain joins TRBV2 and TRBJ2-1, with TRBD2 matching over 10 bases. Trimming removed 4 bases from V and 0 bases from J; junction bases left unmatched: 9. This CDR3 comprises 18 residues. Germline assignment: CDR1 SNHLY and CDR2 FYNNEI. DNA of the CDR3: TGTGCCAGCAGTGCCCGCCCCAGCGGGAGGGCCTCCTACAATGAGCAGTTCTTC. This encodes CASSARPSGRASYNEQFF.

The chain has TRBV6-1 and TRBJ1-3; the match to TRBD1 covers 7 bases. With 5 bases clipped from V and 4 bases from J, the junction kept 8 bases outside the gene matches. CDR3 length: 15 residues. Germline CDR1 MNHNS, CDR2 SASEGT. This chain's CDR3 is CASSQNRGWGNTIYF. CDR3 coding DNA: TGTGCCAGCAGTCAAAACAGGGGCTGGGGAAACACCATATATTTT.

The V gene is TRBV6-1, the J gene TRBJ2-2, with a weak D call TRBD1 (5 bases). From germline, CDR1 is MNHNS and CDR2 SASEGT. The ends were cut back, 4 bases at V and 11 bases at J, with 17 bases in the middle. This CDR3 has 14 amino acids. The CDR3 loop reads CASSVLILRTELFF. Written as DNA, the CDR3 is TGTGCCAGCAGTGTCCTCATCCTCCGGACAGAGCTGTTTTTT.

A few counts support this clone. The chain links TRBV25-1 to TRBJ2-1, with D possibly TRBD2 on 6 matching bases. The CDR3 contains 14 residues. In germline, CDR1 is MGHDK, CDR2 SYGVNS. Trimming shortened V by 2 bases and J by 8 bases, and 13 bases separated the two germline ends. In DNA, the CDR3 is TGTGCCAGCAGTGAACGGGGGTATTTCGATGAGCAGTTCTTC. It is translated as CASSERGYFDEQFF. The variable domain in full, completed from reference TRBV25-1 and TRBJ2-1, reads EADIYQTPRYLVIGTGKKITLECSQTMGHDKMYWYQQDPGMELHLIHYSYGVNSTEKGDLSSESTVSRIRTEHFPLTLESARPSHTSQYLCASSERGYFDEQFFGPGTRLTVL.

The V and J genes are TRBV25-1 and TRBJ1-6; 7 bases line up with TRBD1. The CDR3 runs 12 residues. The ends lost 7 bases at V and 14 bases at J; junction bases unmatched: 8. Germline V lookup: CDR1 MGHDK, CDR2 SYGVNS. CDR3 DNA: TGTGCCAGCATCGGACAGGATCTGTCCCTCCACTTT. Translated: CASIGQDLSLHF.

The V gene is TRBV15, the J gene TRBJ1-5; a possible D gene is TRBD1 (5 bases). The CDR3 has 14 amino acids. Germline V gene lookup returns CDR1 LNHNV and CDR2 YYDKDF (reference sequence). The V end was cut by 1 base, the J end by 3 bases, with 7 bases between. CDR3 in amino acids: CATSRAGYNQPQHF. Here the CDR3 DNA reads TGTGCCACCAGCAGAGCAGGGTACAATCAGCCCCAGCATTTT.

This clone was found a few times. The V and J genes are TRBV6-1 and TRBJ2-5, with D unclear. CDR1 is MNHNS and CDR2 is SASEGT in the germline V gene. Between the trimmed V and J ends, which lost 6 bases and 5 bases, there was a span of 13 bases. CDR3 length equals 13 residues. CDR3 region: CASSIQVLETQYF. CDR3 coding DNA: TGTGCCAGCAGCATTCAGGTCCTCGAGACCCAGTACTTC.

In its sample, this clone was seen a few times. This chain joins TRBV10-3 and TRBJ1-1; no reliable D call. Germline CDR1 is ENHRY and CDR2 is SYGVKD. V lost 6 bases to trimming and J lost 9 bases, with 17 bases between them. The CDR3 spans 13 residues. In nucleotides, the CDR3 is TGTGCCATCAGCGACACTAGGGAACCTAAAGCTTTCTTT. The encoded protein is CAISDTREPKAFF.

V gene TRBV15 combines with J gene TRBJ1-6; TRBD1 aligns across 8 bases. This CDR3 contains 16 residues. Trimming at V came to 0 bases and at J to 7 bases, leaving 5 bases not matched to a gene. CDR1 and CDR2 from the germline V gene are LNHNV and YYDKDF (reference sequence). This chain's CDR3 is CATSRDRGPLNSPLHF. The CDR3, as DNA: TGTGCCACCAGCAGAGACAGGGGGCCCCTGAATTCACCCCTCCACTTT.

The V call is TRBV27, the J call TRBJ2-7, with 15 positions matching TRBD2. CDR1 and CDR2 from the germline V gene are MNHEY and SMNVEV (reference sequence). CDR3 length: 20 residues. The J segment lost 2 bases and the V segment lost 4 bases, leaving 15 bases of the junction unmatched. CDR3 DNA sequence: TGTGCCAGCAGTTCTTACGGACTAGCGGGAGGGCCTGTGGAAGCCTACGAGCAGTACTTC. As protein: CASSSYGLAGGPVEAYEQYF.

CDR3 region: CASSSSGLAGKNEQFF. For the CDR3, the DNA is TGTGCCAGCAGTAGCTCAGGACTAGCGGGAAAGAATGAGCAGTTCTTC. The chain joins TRBV28 to TRBJ2-1, with 12 bases that match TRBD2. Germline CDR1 reads MDHEN; CDR2 reads SYDVKM. This CDR3 contains 16 residues. With 5 bases clipped from V and 7 bases from J, the junction kept 9 bases outside the gene matches.

The chain recombines TRBV11-1 with TRBJ2-5; D might be TRBD2 (6 bases). The CDR3 spans 17 residues. The germline V and J ends were trimmed by 5 bases and 1 base, with 20 bases remaining between them. From germline, CDR1 is SGHAT and CDR2 FQDESV (reference sequence). This CDR3 reads CASSTIRAGGSQETQYF. CDR3 nucleotides: TGTGCCAGCAGCACAATTCGGGCCGGGGGAAGCCAAGAGACCCAGTACTTC.

The gene calls are TRBV10-2 and TRBJ1-6, with TRBD1 matching 8 bases. V trimming: 2 bases; J trimming: 0 bases; junction bases outside the gene matches: 6. Germline V lookup: CDR1 WSHSY, CDR2 SAAADI. The CDR3 loop spans 18 amino acids. This chain's CDR3 is CASSEATGQGSYNSPLHF. The CDR3 region has the DNA TGCGCCAGCAGTGAGGCCACTGGACAGGGCTCCTATAATTCACCCCTCCACTTT.

V usage is TRBV11-1 and J usage is TRBJ2-7; TRBD1 agrees at 10 bases. Germline V gives CDR1 SGHAT, CDR2 FQDESV (reference sequence). The CDR3 length is 13 residues. J gave up 5 bases and V 6 bases, and 4 bases lay outside the gene matches. CDR3 protein: CASREGTGDEQYF. In nucleotides, the CDR3 is TGTGCCAGCAGGGAGGGGACAGGGGACGAGCAGTACTTC.

The rearrangement uses TRBV5-1 and TRBJ2-3, with 10 bases lining up with TRBD1. Germline V gene lookup returns CDR1 SGHRS and CDR2 YFSETQ. V lost 3 bases and J lost 5; bases outside the gene matches: 6. The CDR3 covers 15 residues. The CDR3 reads CASSSGQGQGDTQYF. CDR3 bases: TGCGCCAGCAGCTCGGGACAGGGGCAGGGAGATACGCAGTATTTT.

V gene TRBV5-1 combines with J gene TRBJ1-1; 9 positions agree with TRBD1. V lost 4 bases to trimming and J lost 0 bases; unmatched junction nucleotides: 7. CDR1 and CDR2 from the germline V gene are SGHRS and YFSETQ. The CDR3 runs 16 residues. DNA of the CDR3: TGCGCCAGCAGCCTCGGACAGGGGAGTATGAACACTGAAGCTTTCTTT. Encoded protein: CASSLGQGSMNTEAFF. The full variable domain, in which reference TRBV5-1 and TRBJ1-1 provide the parts outside the CDR3, is KAGVTQTPRYLIKTRGQQVTLSCSPISGHRSVSWYQQTPGQGLQFLFEYFSETQRNKGNFPGRFSGRQFSNSRSEMNVSTLELGDSALYLCASSLGQGSMNTEAFFGQGTRLTVV.

The gene calls are TRBV2 and TRBJ2-7; 12 bases are shared with TRBD1. The V gene end was trimmed by 5 bases and the J gene end by 2 bases; junction bases not matched to a gene: 10. This CDR3 region has 17 residues. CDR1 is SNHLY and CDR2 is FYNNEI in the germline V gene. CDR3 amino acids: CASSLSRDRGQAYEQYF. CDR3 nucleotide sequence: TGTGCCAGCAGTCTGTCCCGGGACAGGGGGCAAGCCTACGAGCAGTACTTC.

The chain recombines TRBV28 with TRBJ2-3, with D possibly being TRBD1 (6 bases). The CDR3 consists of 19 residues. Germline-derived CDR1 and CDR2 are MDHEN and SYDVKM. V lost 3 bases to trimming and J lost 0 bases, with 22 bases between them. The CDR3 loop reads CASSFPPATTGISTDTQYF. The DNA of the CDR3 is TGTGCCAGCAGTTTTCCCCCGGCCACGACAGGTATTAGCACAGATACGCAGTATTTT.

The genes are TRBV19 and TRBJ1-4, with D perhaps TRBD1 (5 bases). The CDR3 covers 14 residues. CDR1 and CDR2 (germline): LNHDA, SQIVND (reference sequence). Trimming removed 6 bases from V and 5 bases from J, with 13 bases in between. CDR3 in DNA: TGTGCCAGTAGGCACCTGCAGGGAAATGAAAAACTGTTTTTT. Translated, it gives CASRHLQGNEKLFF.

The rearrangement uses TRBV19 and TRBJ1-6, with 8 bases fitting TRBD1. The CDR3 is made up of 16 amino acids. The germline V gene has CDR1 LNHDA and CDR2 SQIVND (reference sequence). Losses at the gene ends were 7 bases for V and 9 bases for J; bases not matched to a gene: 14. Here the CDR3 reads CASTPGAGGLGSPLHF. The CDR3 nucleotides are TGTGCCAGTACCCCAGGGGCAGGGGGCCTCGGTTCACCCCTCCACTTT.

For this clone: A read error may produce the germline difference seen at one junction end. The chain combines TRBV28 with TRBJ1-5; 9 bases align to TRBD1. CDR3 length equals 11 residues. The germline V gene has CDR1 MDHEN and CDR2 SYDVKM. CDR3 DNA: TGTGCCAGCAGTAAGGACAGGGGCTGGTATTTT. Translation: CASSKDRGWYF.

V usage is TRBV5-4 and J usage is TRBJ2-1, with 11 bases identical to TRBD2. This CDR3 region has 16 residues. V dropped 4 bases and J dropped 3; count of bases not matched to a gene: 6. Germline values: CDR1 SGHNT, CDR2 YYREEE (reference sequence). CDR3 sequence reads: CASSARLAGIYNEQFF. CDR3 nucleotide sequence: TGTGCCAGCAGCGCCCGACTAGCGGGGATCTACAATGAGCAGTTCTTC.

This chain joins TRBV28 and TRBJ1-2; the D is unclear. The germline gives CDR1 MDHEN, CDR2 SYDVKM. The CDR3 is 16 amino acids. Trimming removed 3 bases at V and 5 bases at J, with 19 bases between. CDR3 amino acids: CASSFTMRRGVYGYTF. The DNA of the CDR3 is TGTGCCAGCAGTTTCACGATGCGTCGGGGAGTTTATGGCTACACCTTC.

The J gene is TRBJ2-7, the V gene TRBV19, with 9 bases that match TRBD2. V trimming: 3 bases; J trimming: 6 bases; junction bases outside the gene matches: 12. The V gene's germline CDR1 is LNHDA and CDR2 SQIVND (reference sequence). This CDR3 contains 16 residues. CDR3 protein: CASSIGLAGSHSEQYF. CDR3 bases: TGTGCCAGTAGTATCGGGCTAGCGGGATCCCATAGCGAGCAGTACTTC.

The rearrangement links TRBV30 to TRBJ1-1; a weak D match, TRBD1 (5 bases). The V gene lost 5 bases and the J gene lost 1 base, with 5 bases spanning the gap. Germline CDR1 is GTSNPN and CDR2 is SVGIG (reference sequence). This CDR3 has 11 amino acids. The CDR3 coding sequence is TGTGCCTGGGACAGGAACACTGAAGCTTTCTTT. It is translated as CAWDRNTEAFF.

This chain joins TRBV5-6 and TRBJ2-3; D possibly corresponds to TRBD2 (7 bases). The CDR3 loop spans 14 amino acids. The germline V gene encodes CDR1 SGHDT and CDR2 YYEEEE. The V gene lost 2 bases and the J gene lost 6 bases, with 13 bases spanning the gap. As DNA, the CDR3 is TGTGCCAGCAGCTTATCGGGGGGCGGGGATACGCAGTATTTT. Protein: CASSLSGGGDTQYF.

This chain uses TRBV7-9 with TRBJ1-2; 9 nucleotides align to TRBD1. Germline CDR1 SEHNR, CDR2 FQNEAQ (reference sequence). The CDR3 consists of 13 residues. V gave up 5 bases and J gave up 5 bases; unmatched junction bases: 3. The CDR3 here is CASSLGQGYGYTF. As DNA, the CDR3 is TGTGCCAGCAGCCTGGGACAGGGATATGGCTACACCTTC.

This sequence joins TRBV7-8 and TRBJ2-5; possible D gene TRBD2, 6 bases. The germline V gene encodes CDR1 SGHVS and CDR2 FQNEAQ. The CDR3 sequence is 13 residues long. Trimming took 3 bases from V and 5 from J, leaving 10 bases between them. The CDR3 sequence is CASSFGGMETQYF. In DNA, the CDR3 is TGTGCCAGCAGCTTCGGGGGAATGGAGACCCAGTACTTC.